These T cell receptor beta chains were read from a single sample in a study of T cells in Graves' hyperthyroidism and ophthalmopathy. A single record per CDR3 protein comes from TCRdb applying MiXCR to the multiplex PCR reads. The sample includes about 270,000 distinct CDR3 sequences, approximately 23% of them seen just once. Sequenced material: blood. Receptor source: a man younger than 45 with Graves' ophthalmopathy. Both conserved end residues are part of each CDR3. A D gene is named only where the DNA matches it firmly. Not all rows give a size; the values are once, few, many and, for expanded clones, a class.

TRBV28	few	TRBJ1-6	TRBD1	CASSTRTGAAYNSPLHF	TGTGCCAGCAGTACCAGGACAGGGGCCGCTTATAATTCACCCCTCCACTTT
TRBV5-1	many	TRBJ2-1	NA	CASSSNYDYDSYNEQFF	TGCGCCAGCAGCTCAAACTATGACTACGACTCCTACAATGAGCAGTTCTTC
TRBV4-1	many	TRBJ2-5	NA	CASSQGRAGETQYF	TGCGCCAGCAGCCAAGGCAGGGCGGGAGAGACCCAGTACTTC
TRBV5-1	NA	TRBJ2-7	NA	CASGRGNGQSYEQYF	TGCGCCAGCGGCCGCGGCAACGGGCAGTCCTACGAGCAGTACTTC
TRBV18	few	TRBJ2-5	NA	CASSPVRRGTETQYF	TGTGCCAGCTCACCAGTACGCAGGGGAACAGAGACCCAGTACTTC
TRBV6-1	few	TRBJ1-2	NA	CASSETGGYTF	TGTGCCAGCAGTGAAACGGGCGGCTACACCTTC
TRBV7-9	once	TRBJ2-5	NA	CASSFYHIGETQYF	TGTGCCAGCAGCTTCTACCATATCGGAGAGACCCAGTACTTC
TRBV11-3	many	TRBJ2-1	NA	CASSLGSQGLEQFF	TGTGCCAGCAGCTTAGGCTCACAGGGACTTGAGCAGTTCTTC
TRBV7-2	few	TRBJ2-7	NA	CASSLGHSYEQYF	TGTGCCAGCAGCTTAGGGCATTCCTACGAGCAGTACTTC
TRBV5-1	few	TRBJ2-3	NA	CASAGSQPRTDTQYF	TGCGCCAGTGCGGGAAGCCAGCCGCGCACAGATACGCAGTATTTT
TRBV5-1	NA	TRBJ1-3	NA	CASSLNRETNTIYF	TGCGCCAGCAGCTTGAACAGGGAAACAAACACCATATATTTT
TRBV27	NA	TRBJ2-1	NA	CASSWGILGLVNEQFF	TGTGCCAGCAGTTGGGGAATACTGGGACTCGTCAATGAGCAGTTCTTC
TRBV4-1	NA	TRBJ2-5	TRBD2	CASSPYAGTTEFQETQYF	TGCGCCAGCAGCCCCTACGCTGGGACTACAGAATTCCAAGAGACCCAGTACTTC
TRBV12-3/TRBV12-4	few	TRBJ1-5	TRBD1	CASSPQGARDQPQHF	TGTGCCAGCAGTCCTCAGGGGGCGCGGGATCAGCCCCAGCATTTT
TRBV12-3/TRBV12-4	many	TRBJ2-2	NA	CASSLQARGTGELFF	TGTGCCAGCAGTTTACAGGCTAGAGGCACCGGGGAGCTGTTTTTT
TRBV7-9	NA	TRBJ2-1	NA	CASSPRNRYSYNEQFF	TGTGCCAGCAGCCCCCGGAACAGGTACTCCTACAATGAGCAGTTCTTC
TRBV5-1	few	TRBJ2-3	TRBD1	CASDRGGAARTDTQYF	TGCGCCAGCGACAGGGGAGGCGCAGCTCGCACAGATACGCAGTATTTT
TRBV2	NA	TRBJ1-1	TRBD1	CASKGQGSEAFF	TGTGCCAGCAAAGGACAGGGCTCTGAAGCTTTCTTT
TRBV20-1	few	TRBJ1-6	TRBD1	CSASRQGGNSPLHF	TGCAGTGCTTCCCGACAGGGGGGGAATTCACCCCTCCACTTT
TRBV2	NA	TRBJ1-3	NA	CASRAGTLAGNTIHF	TGTGCCAGCAGAGCCGGGACACTTGCTGGAAACACCATACATTTT
TRBV28	NA	TRBJ1-1	NA	CASSFPGRPEAFF	TGTGCCAGCAGTTTTCCGGGGCGGCCTGAAGCTTTCTTT
TRBV20-1	few	TRBJ2-7	TRBD2	CSATTSDYEQYF	TGCAGTGCAACGACTAGCGACTACGAGCAGTACTTC
TRBV30	NA	TRBJ1-1	NA	CAWSEIGPEAFF	TGTGCCTGGAGTGAAATCGGCCCTGAAGCTTTCTTT
TRBV14	NA	TRBJ1-4	NA	CASSHSAGTNEKLFF	TGTGCCAGCAGCCACAGTGCTGGAACTAATGAAAAACTGTTTTTT
TRBV5-6	NA	TRBJ2-5	TRBD1	CTSSLGQAETQYF	TGTACCAGCAGCTTGGGACAGGCGGAGACCCAGTACTTC
TRBV27	many	TRBJ1-1	NA	CASSRSLNTEAFF	TGTGCCAGCAGCCGGAGCTTGAACACTGAAGCTTTCTTT
TRBV11-1	many	TRBJ2-2	TRBD2	CASSLRLAGTGELFF	TGTGCCAGCAGCTTAAGGCTAGCGGGAACCGGGGAGCTGTTTTTT
TRBV2	NA	TRBJ2-1	NA	CASSELRRVSSYNEQFF	TGTGCCAGCAGTGAGTTACGGAGGGTGAGCTCCTACAATGAGCAGTTCTTC
TRBV18	few	TRBJ2-1	NA	CASLRQTFYNEQFF	TGTGCCAGCTTACGACAGACCTTCTACAATGAGCAGTTCTTC
TRBV11-3	NA	TRBJ2-1	NA	CASSLLPTLAYNEQFF	TGTGCCAGCAGCTTACTTCCTACCCTAGCCTACAATGAGCAGTTCTTC
TRBV20-1	NA	TRBJ2-7	TRBD2	CSASPGLVTYEQYF	TGCAGTGCTAGTCCGGGACTAGTAACGTACGAGCAGTACTTC
TRBV2	NA	TRBJ2-5	NA	CASRDPYQETQYF	TGTGCCAGCAGGGACCCGTACCAAGAGACCCAGTACTTC
TRBV28	NA	TRBJ1-1	NA	CASIGPLTEAFF	TGTGCCAGCATCGGACCCCTCACTGAAGCTTTCTTT
TRBV10-3	few	TRBJ1-3	NA	CAIRFGSQGNTIYF	TGTGCCATCAGGTTTGGATCCCAGGGAAACACCATATATTTT
TRBV27	NA	TRBJ2-5	NA	CASSLNRDVGRYF	TGTGCCAGCAGTTTAAACCGGGACGTAGGCCGATACTTC
TRBV28	NA	TRBJ2-7	NA	CACQEYSYEQYF	TGTGCCTGTCAGGAGTATTCCTACGAGCAGTACTTC
TRBV6-2/TRBV6-3	NA	TRBJ2-1	TRBD2	CASSTSRAGGSYNEQFF	TGTGCCAGCAGTACGAGTCGAGCGGGAGGATCCTACAATGAGCAATTCTTC
TRBV7-3	NA	TRBJ2-2	TRBD2	CASRLGAGGAAGELFF	TGTGCCAGCAGGTTAGGGGCGGGAGGCGCGGCCGGGGAGCTGTTTTTT
TRBV19	many	TRBJ2-7	TRBD2	CASSLGPGEGSYEQYF	TGTGCCAGTAGCCTGGGGCCGGGGGAGGGCTCCTACGAGCAGTACTTC